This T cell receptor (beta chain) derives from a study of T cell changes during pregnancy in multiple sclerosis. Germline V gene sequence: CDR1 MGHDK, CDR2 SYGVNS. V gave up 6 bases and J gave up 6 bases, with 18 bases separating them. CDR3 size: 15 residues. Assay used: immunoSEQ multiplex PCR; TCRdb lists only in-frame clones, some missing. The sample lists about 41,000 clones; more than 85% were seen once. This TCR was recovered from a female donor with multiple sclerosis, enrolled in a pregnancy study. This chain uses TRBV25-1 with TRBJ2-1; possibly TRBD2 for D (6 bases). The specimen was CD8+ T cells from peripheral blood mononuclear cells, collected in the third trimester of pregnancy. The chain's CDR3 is CASRAPGLDSNEQFF. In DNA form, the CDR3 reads TGTGCCAGCAGGGCTCCGGGACTTGATTCCAATGAGCAGTTCTTC.